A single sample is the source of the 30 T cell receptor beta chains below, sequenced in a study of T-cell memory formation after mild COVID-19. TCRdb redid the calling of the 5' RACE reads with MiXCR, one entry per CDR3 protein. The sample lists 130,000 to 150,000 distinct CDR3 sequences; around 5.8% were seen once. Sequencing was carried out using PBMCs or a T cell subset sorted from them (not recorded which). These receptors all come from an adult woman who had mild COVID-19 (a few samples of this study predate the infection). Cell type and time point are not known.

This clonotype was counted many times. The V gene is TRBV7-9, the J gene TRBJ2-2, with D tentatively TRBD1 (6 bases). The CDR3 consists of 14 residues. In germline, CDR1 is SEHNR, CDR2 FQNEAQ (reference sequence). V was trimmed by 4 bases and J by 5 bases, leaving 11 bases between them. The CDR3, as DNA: TGTGCCAGCAGCTCCCGAGACAGGACCGGGGAGCTGTTTTTT. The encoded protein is CASSSRDRTGELFF.

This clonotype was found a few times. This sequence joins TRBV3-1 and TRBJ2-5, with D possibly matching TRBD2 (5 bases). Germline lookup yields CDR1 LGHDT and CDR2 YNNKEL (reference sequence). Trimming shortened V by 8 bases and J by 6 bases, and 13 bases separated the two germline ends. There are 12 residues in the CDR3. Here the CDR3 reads CASAGGWKTQYF. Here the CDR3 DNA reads TGTGCCAGCGCCGGAGGATGGAAGACCCAGTACTTC.

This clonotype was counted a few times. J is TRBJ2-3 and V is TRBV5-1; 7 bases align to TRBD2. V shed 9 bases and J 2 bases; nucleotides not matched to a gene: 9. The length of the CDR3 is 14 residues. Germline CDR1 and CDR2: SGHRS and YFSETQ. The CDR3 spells CATRTSSSTDTQYF. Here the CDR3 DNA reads TGCGCCACTCGGACTAGTTCATCCACAGATACGCAGTATTTT.

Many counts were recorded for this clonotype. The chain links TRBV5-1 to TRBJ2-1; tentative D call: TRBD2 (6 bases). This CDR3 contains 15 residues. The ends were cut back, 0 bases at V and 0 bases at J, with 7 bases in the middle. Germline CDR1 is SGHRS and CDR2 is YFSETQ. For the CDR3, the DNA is TGCGCCAGCAGCTTGGACGGGAGCTCCTACAATGAGCAGTTCTTC. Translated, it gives CASSLDGSSYNEQFF.

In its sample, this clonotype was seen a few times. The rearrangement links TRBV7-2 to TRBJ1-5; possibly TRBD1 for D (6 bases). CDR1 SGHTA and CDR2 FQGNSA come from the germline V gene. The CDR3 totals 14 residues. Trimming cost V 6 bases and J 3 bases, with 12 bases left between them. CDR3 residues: CASSSTGINQPQHF. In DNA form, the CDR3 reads TGTGCCAGCAGTTCGACAGGAATCAATCAGCCCCAGCATTTT.

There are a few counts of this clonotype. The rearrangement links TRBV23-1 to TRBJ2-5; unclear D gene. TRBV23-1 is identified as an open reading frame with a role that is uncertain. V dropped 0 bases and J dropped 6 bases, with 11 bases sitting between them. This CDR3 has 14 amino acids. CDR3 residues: CASSQSVGRQTQYF. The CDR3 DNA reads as TGCGCCAGCAGTCAATCAGTCGGAAGACAGACCCAGTACTTC.

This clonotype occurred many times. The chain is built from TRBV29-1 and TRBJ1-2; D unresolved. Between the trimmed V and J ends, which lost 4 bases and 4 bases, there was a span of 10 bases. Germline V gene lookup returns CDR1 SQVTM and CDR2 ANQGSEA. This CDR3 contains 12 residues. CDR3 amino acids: CSVGEVGYGYTF. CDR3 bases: TGCAGCGTTGGGGAAGTAGGCTATGGCTACACCTTC.

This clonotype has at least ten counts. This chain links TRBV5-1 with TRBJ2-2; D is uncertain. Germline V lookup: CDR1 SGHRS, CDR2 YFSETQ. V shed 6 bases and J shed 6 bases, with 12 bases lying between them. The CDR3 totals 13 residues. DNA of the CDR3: TGCGCCAGCACTTCCTCTAGAGCCGGGGAGCTGTTTTTT. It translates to CASTSSRAGELFF.

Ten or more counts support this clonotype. CDR3 nucleotides: TGTGCCAGCAGTTTAAATCAGCTCTCATCCGAGACCCAGTACTTC. This encodes CASSLNQLSSETQYF. The chain employs TRBV12-3 or TRBV12-4 and TRBJ2-5; D remains ambiguous. This CDR3 comprises 15 residues. The V end was cut by 2 bases, the J end by 5 bases, with 15 bases between.

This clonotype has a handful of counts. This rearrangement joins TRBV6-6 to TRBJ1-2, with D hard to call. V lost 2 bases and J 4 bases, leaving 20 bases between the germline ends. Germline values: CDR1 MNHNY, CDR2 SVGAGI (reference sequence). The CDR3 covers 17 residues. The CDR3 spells CASSYKGGSAASYGYTF. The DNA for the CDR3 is TGTGCCAGCAGTTACAAAGGCGGTTCGGCGGCCTCCTATGGCTACACCTTC.

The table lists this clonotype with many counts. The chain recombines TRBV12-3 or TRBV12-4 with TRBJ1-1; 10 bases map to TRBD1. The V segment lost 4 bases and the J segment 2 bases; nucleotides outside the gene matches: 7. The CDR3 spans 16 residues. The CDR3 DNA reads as TGTGCCAGCAGTTCAGGGGGGGACAGGGGAAACACTGAAGCTTTCTTT. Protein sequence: CASSSGGDRGNTEAFF.

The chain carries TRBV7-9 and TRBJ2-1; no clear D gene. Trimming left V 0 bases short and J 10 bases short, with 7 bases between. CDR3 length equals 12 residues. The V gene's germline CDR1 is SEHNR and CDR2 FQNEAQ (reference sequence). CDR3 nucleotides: TGTGCCAGCAGCTTAGCTCGCCAGGAGCAGTTCTTC. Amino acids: CASSLARQEQFF.

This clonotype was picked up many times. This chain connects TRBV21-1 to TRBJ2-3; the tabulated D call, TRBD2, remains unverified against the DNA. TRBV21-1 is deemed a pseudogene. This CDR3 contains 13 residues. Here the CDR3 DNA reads TGTGCCAGCAGCAAAGTAACCTCCGATACGCAGTATTTT. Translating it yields CASSKVTSDTQYF.

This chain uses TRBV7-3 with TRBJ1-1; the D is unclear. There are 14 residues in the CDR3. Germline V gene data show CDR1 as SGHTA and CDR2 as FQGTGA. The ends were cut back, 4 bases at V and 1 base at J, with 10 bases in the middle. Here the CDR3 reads CASSSGSRNTEAFF. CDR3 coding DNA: TGTGCCAGCAGCTCCGGTTCTCGGAACACTGAAGCTTTCTTT.

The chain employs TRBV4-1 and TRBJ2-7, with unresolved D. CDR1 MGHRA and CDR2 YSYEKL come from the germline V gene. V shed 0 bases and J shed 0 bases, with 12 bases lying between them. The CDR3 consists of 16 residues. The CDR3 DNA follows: TGCGCCAGCAGCCAAGATGGGCAGAGGAGCTCCTACGAGCAGTACTTC. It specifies CASSQDGQRSSYEQYF.

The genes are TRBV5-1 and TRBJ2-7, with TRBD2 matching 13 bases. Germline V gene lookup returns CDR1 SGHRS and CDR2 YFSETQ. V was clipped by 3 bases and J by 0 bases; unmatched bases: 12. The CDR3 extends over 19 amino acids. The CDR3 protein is CASSSRKTSGRTSSYEQYF. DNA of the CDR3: TGCGCCAGCAGCTCCCGGAAGACTAGCGGGAGGACTAGCTCCTACGAGCAGTACTTC. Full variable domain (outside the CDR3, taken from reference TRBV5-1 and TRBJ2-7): KAGVTQTPRYLIKTRGQQVTLSCSPISGHRSVSWYQQTPGQGLQFLFEYFSETQRNKGNFPGRFSGRQFSNSRSEMNVSTLELGDSALYLCASSSRKTSGRTSSYEQYFGPGTRLTVT.

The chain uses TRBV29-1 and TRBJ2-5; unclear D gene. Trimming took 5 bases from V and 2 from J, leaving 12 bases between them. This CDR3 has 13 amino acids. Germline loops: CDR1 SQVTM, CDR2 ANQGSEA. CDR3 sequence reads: CSVTKTVQETQYF. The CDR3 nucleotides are TGCAGCGTTACCAAGACGGTTCAAGAGACCCAGTACTTC.

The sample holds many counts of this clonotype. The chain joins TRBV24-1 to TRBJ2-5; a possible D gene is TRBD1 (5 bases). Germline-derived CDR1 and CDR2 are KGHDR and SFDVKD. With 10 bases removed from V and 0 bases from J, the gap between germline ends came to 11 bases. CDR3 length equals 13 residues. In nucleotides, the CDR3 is TGTGCCACATCTAGGGGAAACCAAGAGACCCAGTACTTC. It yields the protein CATSRGNQETQYF.

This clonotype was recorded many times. The CDR3 loop is CASTMRVGSNQPQHF. The CDR3 region has the DNA TGTGCCAGCACCATGAGGGTGGGAAGCAATCAGCCCCAGCATTTT. The chain couples TRBV12-3 or TRBV12-4 to TRBJ1-5; D is unresolved. The CDR3 contains 15 residues. V was clipped by 7 bases and J by 1 base, with 14 bases between them.

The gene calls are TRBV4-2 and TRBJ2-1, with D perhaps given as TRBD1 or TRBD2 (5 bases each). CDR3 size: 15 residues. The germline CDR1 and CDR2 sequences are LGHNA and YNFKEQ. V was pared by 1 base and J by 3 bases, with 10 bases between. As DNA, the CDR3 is TGTGCCAGCAGCCAAGCAGGGAGTGGCTACAATGAGCAGTTCTTC. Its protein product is CASSQAGSGYNEQFF.

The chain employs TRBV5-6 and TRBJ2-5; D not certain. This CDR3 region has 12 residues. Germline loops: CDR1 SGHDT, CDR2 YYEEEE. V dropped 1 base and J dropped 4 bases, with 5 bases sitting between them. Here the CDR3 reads CASSLSVETQYF. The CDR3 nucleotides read TGTGCCAGCAGCTTGTCGGTAGAGACCCAGTACTTC.

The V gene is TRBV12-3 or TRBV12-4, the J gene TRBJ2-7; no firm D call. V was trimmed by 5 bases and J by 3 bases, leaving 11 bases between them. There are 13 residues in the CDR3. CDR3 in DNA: TGTGCCAGCAGTGCTTACAGCTACTACGAGCAGTACTTC. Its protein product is CASSAYSYYEQYF.

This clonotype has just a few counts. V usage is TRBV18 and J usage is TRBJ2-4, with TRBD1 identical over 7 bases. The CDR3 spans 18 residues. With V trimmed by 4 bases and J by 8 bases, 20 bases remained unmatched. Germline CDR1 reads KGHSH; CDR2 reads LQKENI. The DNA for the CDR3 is TGTGCCAGCTCACGAGGGGGCCCCGTCTCCTGGAGGACCGACATTCAGTACTTC. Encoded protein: CASSRGGPVSWRTDIQYF.

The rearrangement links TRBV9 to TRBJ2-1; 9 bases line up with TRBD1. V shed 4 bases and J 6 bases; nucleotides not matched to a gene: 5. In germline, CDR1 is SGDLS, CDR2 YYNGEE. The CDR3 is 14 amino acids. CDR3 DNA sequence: TGTGCCAGCAGCCCAAGGACAGGGGCCAATGAGCAGTTCTTC. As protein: CASSPRTGANEQFF.

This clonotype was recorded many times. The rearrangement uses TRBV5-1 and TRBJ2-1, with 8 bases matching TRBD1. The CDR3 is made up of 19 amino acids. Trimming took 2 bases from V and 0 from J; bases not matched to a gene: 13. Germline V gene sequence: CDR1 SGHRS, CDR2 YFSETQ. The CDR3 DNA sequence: TGCGCCAGCAGCTTCACACCGGGACAGGCCTCGAGCTCCTACAATGAGCAGTTCTTC. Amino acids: CASSFTPGQASSSYNEQFF.

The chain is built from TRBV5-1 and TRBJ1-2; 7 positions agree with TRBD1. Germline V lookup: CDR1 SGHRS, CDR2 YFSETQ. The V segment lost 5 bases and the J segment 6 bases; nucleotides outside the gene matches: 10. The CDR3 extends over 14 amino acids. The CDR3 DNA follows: TGCGCCAGCAGGGAGGCCGGGACAGTCGATGGCTACACCTTC. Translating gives CASREAGTVDGYTF.

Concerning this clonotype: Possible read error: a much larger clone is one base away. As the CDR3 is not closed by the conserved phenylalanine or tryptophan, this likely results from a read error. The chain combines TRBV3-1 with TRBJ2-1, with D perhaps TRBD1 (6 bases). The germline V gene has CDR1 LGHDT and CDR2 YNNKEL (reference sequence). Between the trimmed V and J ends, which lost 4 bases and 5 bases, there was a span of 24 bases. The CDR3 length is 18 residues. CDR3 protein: CASSRSKRGTIINNEQFL. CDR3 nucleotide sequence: TGTGCCAGCAGCCGATCTAAAAGGGGGACAATCATCAACAATGAGCAGTTCTTA.

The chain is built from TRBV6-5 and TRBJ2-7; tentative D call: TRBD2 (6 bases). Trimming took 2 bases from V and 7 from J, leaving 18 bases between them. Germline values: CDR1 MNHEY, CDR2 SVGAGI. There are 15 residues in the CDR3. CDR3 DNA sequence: TGTGCCAGCAGTTACCCCGCGGGGTCGTTAGGGGAGCAGTACTTC. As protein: CASSYPAGSLGEQYF.

CDR3 DNA: TGCGCCAGCAGCTCTAGCGGTTCCTCGGATACGCAGTATTTT. It encodes CASSSSGSSDTQYF. The V and J genes are TRBV5-1 and TRBJ2-3; 7 bases map to TRBD2. Unmatched junction bases numbered 7, after V lost 3 bases and J lost 6 bases. In germline, CDR1 is SGHRS, CDR2 YFSETQ. The length of the CDR3 is 14 residues.

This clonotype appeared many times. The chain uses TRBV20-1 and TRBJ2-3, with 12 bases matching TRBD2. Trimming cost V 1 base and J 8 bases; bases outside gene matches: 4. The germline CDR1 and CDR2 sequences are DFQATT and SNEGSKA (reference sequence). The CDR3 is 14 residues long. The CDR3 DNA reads TGCAGTGCTAGAGGACTAGCGGGAGCGGCTACGCAGTATTTT. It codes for CSARGLAGAATQYF.